This is a list of T cell receptor beta chains from one sample in a study of T cells of healthy individuals. TCRdb analysed the 5' RACE reads with MiXCR anew, one entry per CDR3 protein. Here the sample spans about 63,000 distinct CDR3 sequences, about a sixth being singletons. All receptors derive from a human donor in good health. Both conserved end residues are part of each CDR3.

>TRBV6-6|TRBJ1-6
CASSFTSGRNNSPLHF
>TRBV10-1|TRBJ2-2
CASSETGMSTGELFF
>TRBV4-1|TRBJ2-2
CASSQEDAAVTGELFF
>TRBV6-2/TRBV6-3|TRBJ2-1
CASSYSSGAGYNEQFF
>TRBV3-1|TRBJ1-5
CASSLGQGMGQPQHF
>TRBV20-1|TRBJ2-7
CSATGLAGPVEQYF
>TRBV29-1|TRBJ2-3
CSEGGGGRDTQYF
>TRBV4-2|TRBJ1-1
CASSQKGGPDTEAFF
>TRBV28|TRBJ2-1
CASSHRLAGGKNEQFF
>TRBV15|TRBJ1-1
CATSSTWDTEAFF
>TRBV14|TRBJ2-1
CASSPRTSIYNEQFF
>TRBV29-1|TRBJ2-7
CSVGNQDRGEQYF
>TRBV10-3|TRBJ2-3
CAISELRAADTQYF
>TRBV28|TRBJ2-5
CASSLLGLADQETQYF
>TRBV2|TRBJ1-4
CASSVEGQVYEKLFF
>TRBV12-3/TRBV12-4|TRBJ2-1
CASRLAGVNEQFF
>TRBV5-1|TRBJ1-2
CASSPLRTGSRGYTF
>TRBV5-1|TRBJ1-2
CASSYTGGNYGYTF
>TRBV6-4|TRBJ2-1
CASSGSGSSYNEQFF
>TRBV5-1|TRBJ1-2
CASRRTGNLYGYTF
>TRBV6-1|TRBJ2-7
CASSEARVHRVCEQYF
>TRBV4-3|TRBJ2-5
CASSQNSGGGETQYF
>TRBV20-1|TRBJ1-2
CSAPRTPGQGHPGVYGYTF
>TRBV4-2|TRBJ1-1
CASSRIGRGGSTEAFF
>TRBV4-1|TRBJ1-5
CASSQDAEGRNQPQHF
>TRBV5-1|TRBJ1-1
CASSLRQGAFSGEAFF
>TRBV9|TRBJ1-1
CASSPQTGQMNTEAFF
>TRBV5-6|TRBJ1-2
CASSLGYGYTF
>TRBV9|TRBJ2-7
CASSGGAGGAYEQYF
>TRBV29-1|TRBJ2-7
CSVDHRAGEQYF
>TRBV9|TRBJ2-7
CASSAYSGTGTEQYF
>TRBV21-1|TRBJ2-1
CASSNGDRRACSYNEQFF
>TRBV7-9|TRBJ2-5
CASSPTSLETQYF
>TRBV9|TRBJ1-1
CASSVGTANTEAFF
>TRBV3-1|TRBJ2-7
CASSQDPGSYEQYF
>TRBV20-1|TRBJ2-1
CSARDDGSSYNEQFF
>TRBV10-3|TRBJ1-1
CAISESRDTEAFF
>TRBV13|TRBJ2-2
CASSSLSGLATTLTGELFF
>TRBV12-3/TRBV12-4|TRBJ2-7
CASSSDKAYEQYF
>TRBV4-2|TRBJ2-2
CASSQTLAGAGELFF
>TRBV4-1|TRBJ2-6
CASSVLGVGANVLTF
>TRBV28|TRBJ2-2
CASLIGLGRTGELFF
>TRBV29-1|TRBJ1-2
CSVEGGQGPSNYGYTF
>TRBV9|TRBJ2-3
CASSRQGQGGTDTQYF
>TRBV20-1|TRBJ1-1
CSAWSGGLNTEAFF
>TRBV11-1|TRBJ2-3
CASSLVGGGVADTQYF
>TRBV28|TRBJ2-1
CASSLGATYNEQFF
>TRBV6-5|TRBJ2-1
CASSYSPLAGVYNEQFF
>TRBV3-1|TRBJ1-4
CASSPYRGGNEKLFF